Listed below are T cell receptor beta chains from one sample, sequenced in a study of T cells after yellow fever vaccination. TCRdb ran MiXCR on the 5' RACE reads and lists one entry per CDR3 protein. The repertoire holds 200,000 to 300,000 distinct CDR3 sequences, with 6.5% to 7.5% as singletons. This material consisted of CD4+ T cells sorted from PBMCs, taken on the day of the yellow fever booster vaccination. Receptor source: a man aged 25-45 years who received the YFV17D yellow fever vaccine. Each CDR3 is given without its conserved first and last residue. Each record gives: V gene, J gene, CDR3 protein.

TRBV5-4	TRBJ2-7	ASSRDYQSSYEQY
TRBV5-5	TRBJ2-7	ASSRSGRIPYEQY
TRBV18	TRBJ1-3	ASTPGNTIY
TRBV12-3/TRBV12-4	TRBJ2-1	ASSFQVTEQF
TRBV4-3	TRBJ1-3	ASSQEENAGNTIY
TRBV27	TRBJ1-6	ASGFQDRRNSPLH
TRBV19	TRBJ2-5	ASSRGDDRRQTQY
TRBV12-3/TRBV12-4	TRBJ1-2	ASSRDSYGYT
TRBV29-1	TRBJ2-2	SAAGPEDGELF
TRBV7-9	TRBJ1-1	ASSAQGAYTEAF
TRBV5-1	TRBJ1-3	ASSLGSASGNTIY
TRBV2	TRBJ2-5	ASSWLAGGGETQY
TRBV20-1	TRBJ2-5	SARDSRVGTSLETQY
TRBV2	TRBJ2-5	ASSERRAETQY
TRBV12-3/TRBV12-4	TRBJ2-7	ASSLDRVEQY
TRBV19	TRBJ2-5	ASTSGGLRQETQY
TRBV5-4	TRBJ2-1	ASISAGGRNEQF
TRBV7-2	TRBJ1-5	ASSSDRGVQPQH
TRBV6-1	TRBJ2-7	ACSLGGTYEQY
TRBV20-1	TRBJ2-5	SASVFTQETQY